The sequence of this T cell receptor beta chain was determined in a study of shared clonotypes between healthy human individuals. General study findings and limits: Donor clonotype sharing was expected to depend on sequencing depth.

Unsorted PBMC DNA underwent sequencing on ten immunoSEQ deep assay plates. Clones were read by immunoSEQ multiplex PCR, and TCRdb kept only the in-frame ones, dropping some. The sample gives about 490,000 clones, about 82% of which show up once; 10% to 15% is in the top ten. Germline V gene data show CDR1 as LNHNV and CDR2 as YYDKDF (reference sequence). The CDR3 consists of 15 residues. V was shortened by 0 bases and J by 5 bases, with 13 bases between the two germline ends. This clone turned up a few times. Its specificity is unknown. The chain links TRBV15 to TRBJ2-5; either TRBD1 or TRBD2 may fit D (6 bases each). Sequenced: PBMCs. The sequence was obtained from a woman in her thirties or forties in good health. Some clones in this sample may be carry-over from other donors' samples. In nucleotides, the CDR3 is TGTGCCACCAGCAGAGAAAAGGGGGGTTTTGAGACCCAGTACTTC. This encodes CATSREKGGFETQYF.